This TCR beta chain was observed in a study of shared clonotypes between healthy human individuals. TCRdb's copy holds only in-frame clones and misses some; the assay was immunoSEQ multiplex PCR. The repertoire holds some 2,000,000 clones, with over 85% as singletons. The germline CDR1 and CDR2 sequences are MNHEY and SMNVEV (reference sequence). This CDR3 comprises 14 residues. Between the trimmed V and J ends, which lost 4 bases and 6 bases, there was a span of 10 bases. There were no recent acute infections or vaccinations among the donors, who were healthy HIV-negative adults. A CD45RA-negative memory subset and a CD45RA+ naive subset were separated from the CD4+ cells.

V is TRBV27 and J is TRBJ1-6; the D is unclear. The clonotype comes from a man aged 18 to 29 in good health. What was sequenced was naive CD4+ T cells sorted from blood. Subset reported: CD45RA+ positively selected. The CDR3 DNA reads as TGTGCCAGCAGTTGGCGGGAGACTAATTCACCCCTCCACTTT. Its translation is CASSWRETNSPLHF.